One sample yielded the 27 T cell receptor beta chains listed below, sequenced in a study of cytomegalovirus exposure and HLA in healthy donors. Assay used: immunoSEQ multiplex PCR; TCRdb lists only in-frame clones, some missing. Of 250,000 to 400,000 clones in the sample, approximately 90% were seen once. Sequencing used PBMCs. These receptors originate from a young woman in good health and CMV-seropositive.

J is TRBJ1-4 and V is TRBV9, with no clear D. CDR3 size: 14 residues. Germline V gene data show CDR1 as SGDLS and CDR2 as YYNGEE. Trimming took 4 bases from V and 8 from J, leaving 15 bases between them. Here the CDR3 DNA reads TGTGCCAGCAGCATGGGCCTAGGGTCCGAAAAACTGTTTTTT. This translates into CASSMGLGSEKLFF.

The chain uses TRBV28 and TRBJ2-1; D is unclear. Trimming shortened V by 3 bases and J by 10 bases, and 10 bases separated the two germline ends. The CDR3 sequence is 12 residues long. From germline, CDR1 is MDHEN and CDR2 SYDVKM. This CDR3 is CASSLASREQFF. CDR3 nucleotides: TGTGCCAGCAGTTTGGCAAGCAGGGAGCAGTTCTTC. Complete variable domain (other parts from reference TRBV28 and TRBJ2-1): DVKVTQSSRYLVKRTGEKVFLECVQDMDHENMFWYRQDPGLGLRLIYFSYDVKMKEKGDIPEGYSVSREKKERFSLILESASTNQTSMYLCASSLASREQFFGPGTRLTVL.

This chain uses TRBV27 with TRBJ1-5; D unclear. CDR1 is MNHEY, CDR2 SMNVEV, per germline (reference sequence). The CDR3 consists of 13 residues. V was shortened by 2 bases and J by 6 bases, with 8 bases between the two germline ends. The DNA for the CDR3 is TGTGCCAGCAGTTTAGCGGGCATTCAGCCCCAGCATTTT. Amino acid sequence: CASSLAGIQPQHF.

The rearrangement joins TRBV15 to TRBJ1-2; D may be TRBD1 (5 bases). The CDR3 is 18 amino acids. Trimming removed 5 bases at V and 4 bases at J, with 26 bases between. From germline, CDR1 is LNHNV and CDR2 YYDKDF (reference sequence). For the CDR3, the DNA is TGTGCCACCAGCGGCAGTCGTATGTTAGGGACGGTGACCTATGGCTACACCTTC. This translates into CATSGSRMLGTVTYGYTF.

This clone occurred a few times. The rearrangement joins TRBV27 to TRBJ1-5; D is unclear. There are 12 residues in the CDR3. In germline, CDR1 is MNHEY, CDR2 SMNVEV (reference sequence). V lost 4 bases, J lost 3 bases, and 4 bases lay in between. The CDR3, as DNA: TGTGCCAGCAGTTCTACCAATCAGCCCCAGCATTTT. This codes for CASSSTNQPQHF.

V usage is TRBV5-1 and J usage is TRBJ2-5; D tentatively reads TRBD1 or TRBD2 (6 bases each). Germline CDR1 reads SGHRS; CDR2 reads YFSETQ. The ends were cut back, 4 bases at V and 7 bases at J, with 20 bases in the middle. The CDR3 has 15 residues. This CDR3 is CASSLAGTSGGTQYF. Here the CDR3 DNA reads TGCGCCAGCAGCCTAGCAGGGACATCCGGGGGGACCCAGTACTTC.

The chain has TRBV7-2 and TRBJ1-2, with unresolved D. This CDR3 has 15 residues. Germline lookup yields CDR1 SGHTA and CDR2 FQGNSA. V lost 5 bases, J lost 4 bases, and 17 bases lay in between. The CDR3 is CASSPPDPTLYGYTF. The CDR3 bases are TGTGCCAGCAGCCCACCGGACCCAACCCTCTATGGCTACACCTTC. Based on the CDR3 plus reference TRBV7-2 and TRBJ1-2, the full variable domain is GAGVSQSPSNKVTEKGKDVELRCDPISGHTALYWYRQSLGQGLEFLIYFQGNSAPDKSGLPSDRFSAERTGGSVSTLTIQRTQQEDSAVYLCASSPPDPTLYGYTFGSGTRLTVV.

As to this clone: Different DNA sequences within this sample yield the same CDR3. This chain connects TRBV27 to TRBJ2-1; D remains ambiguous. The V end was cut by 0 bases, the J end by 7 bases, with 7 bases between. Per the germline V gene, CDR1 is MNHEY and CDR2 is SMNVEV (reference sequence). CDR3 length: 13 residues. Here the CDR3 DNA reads TGTGCCAGCAGTTTATCGTTGAGAAATGAGCAGTTCTTC. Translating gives CASSLSLRNEQFF.

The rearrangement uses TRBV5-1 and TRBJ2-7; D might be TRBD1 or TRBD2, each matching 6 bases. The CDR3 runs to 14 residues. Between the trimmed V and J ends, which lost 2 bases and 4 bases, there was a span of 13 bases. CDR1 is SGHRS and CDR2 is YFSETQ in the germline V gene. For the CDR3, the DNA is TGCGCCAGCAGCTTTTACGGGGGCCAGTACGAGCAGTACTTC. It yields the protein CASSFYGGQYEQYF. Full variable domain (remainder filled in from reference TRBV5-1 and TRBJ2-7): KAGVTQTPRYLIKTRGQQVTLSCSPISGHRSVSWYQQTPGQGLQFLFEYFSETQRNKGNFPGRFSGRQFSNSRSEMNVSTLELGDSALYLCASSFYGGQYEQYFGPGTRLTVT.

The CDR3 DNA follows: TGTGCCAGTAGCCAGACAGGAGGCTCGGCACCCCTCCACTTT. As protein: CASSQTGGSAPLHF. The V call is TRBV19, the J call TRBJ1-6; tentative D call: TRBD1 (6 bases). The CDR3 length is 14 residues. Germline V CDR1 and CDR2: LNHDA, SQIVND (reference sequence). Trimming cost V 6 bases and J 11 bases, with 17 bases left between them.

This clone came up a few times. The CDR3 coding sequence is TGTGCCAGCAGTTACAATGAGCAGTTCTTC. Amino acids: CASSYNEQFF. The J gene is TRBJ2-1, the V gene TRBV6-6; D uncertain. Trimming pared 2 bases from V and 7 bases from J, leaving 0 bases between. In germline, CDR1 is MNHNY, CDR2 SVGAGI (reference sequence). The CDR3 has 10 amino acids.

The CDR3 sequence: CASSLGEVAKNIQYF. The CDR3 bases are TGCGCCAGCAGCTTGGGGGAGGTAGCCAAAAACATTCAGTACTTC. The rearrangement uses TRBV5-1 and TRBJ2-4; D is possibly TRBD2 (6 bases). This CDR3 has 15 residues. Germline V gene data show CDR1 as SGHRS and CDR2 as YFSETQ. Trimming removed 0 bases at V and 0 bases at J, with 7 bases between.

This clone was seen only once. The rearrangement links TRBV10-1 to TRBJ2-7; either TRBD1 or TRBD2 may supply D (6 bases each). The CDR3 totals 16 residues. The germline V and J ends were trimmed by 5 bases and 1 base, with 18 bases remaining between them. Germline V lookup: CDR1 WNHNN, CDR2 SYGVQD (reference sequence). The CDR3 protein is CASSIETGRTSYEQYF. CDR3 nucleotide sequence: TGCGCCAGCAGTATTGAAACAGGGAGGACTTCCTACGAGCAGTACTTC.

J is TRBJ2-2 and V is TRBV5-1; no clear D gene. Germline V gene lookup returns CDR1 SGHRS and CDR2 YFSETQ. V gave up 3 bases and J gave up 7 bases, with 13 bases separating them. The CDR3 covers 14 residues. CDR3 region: CASSSTTLNGELFF. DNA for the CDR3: TGCGCCAGCAGCTCAACGACCCTAAACGGGGAGCTGTTTTTT.

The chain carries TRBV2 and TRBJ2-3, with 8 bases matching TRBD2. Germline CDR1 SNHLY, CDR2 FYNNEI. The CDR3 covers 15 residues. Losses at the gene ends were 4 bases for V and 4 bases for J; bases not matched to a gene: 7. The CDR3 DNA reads TGTGCCAGCAGTGTCGGGCGGGGGGTATCAGATACGCAGTATTTT. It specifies CASSVGRGVSDTQYF.

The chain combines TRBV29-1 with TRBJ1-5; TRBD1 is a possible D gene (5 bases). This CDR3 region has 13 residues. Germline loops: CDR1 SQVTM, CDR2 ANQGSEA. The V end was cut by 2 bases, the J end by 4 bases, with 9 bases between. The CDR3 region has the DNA TGCAGCGTTGAACTTGGGGGGAATCAGCCCCAGCATTTT. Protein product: CSVELGGNQPQHF. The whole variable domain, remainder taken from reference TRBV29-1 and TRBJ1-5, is SAVISQKPSRDICQRGTSLTIQCQVDSQVTMMFWYRQQPGQSLTLIATANQGSEATYESGFVIDKFPISRPNLTFSTLTVSNMSPEDSSIYLCSVELGGNQPQHFGDGTRLSIL.

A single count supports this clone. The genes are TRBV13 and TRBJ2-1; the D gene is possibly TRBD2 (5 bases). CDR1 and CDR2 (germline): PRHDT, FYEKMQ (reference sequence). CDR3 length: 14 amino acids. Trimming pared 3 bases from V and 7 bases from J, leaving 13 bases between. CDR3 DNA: TGTGCCAGCAGCTTCGCCGAAACTAGTAATGAGCAGTTCTTC. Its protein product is CASSFAETSNEQFF.

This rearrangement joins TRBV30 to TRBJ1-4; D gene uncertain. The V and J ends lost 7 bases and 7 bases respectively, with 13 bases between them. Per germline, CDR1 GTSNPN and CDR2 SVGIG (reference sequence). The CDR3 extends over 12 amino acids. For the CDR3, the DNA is TGTGCCTTGAGGGTTCTCACTGAAAAACTGTTTTTT. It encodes CALRVLTEKLFF. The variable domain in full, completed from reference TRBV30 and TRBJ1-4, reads SQTIHQWPATLVQPVGSPLSLECTVEGTSNPNLYWYRQAAGRGLQLLFYSVGIGQISSEVPQNLSASRPQDRQFILSSKKLLLSDSGFYLCALRVLTEKLFFGSGTQLSVL.

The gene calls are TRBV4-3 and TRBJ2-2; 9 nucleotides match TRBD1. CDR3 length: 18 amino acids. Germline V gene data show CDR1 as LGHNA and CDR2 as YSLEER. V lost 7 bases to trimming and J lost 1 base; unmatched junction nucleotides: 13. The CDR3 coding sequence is TGCGCCAGCATAGTCCGGGACAGGGTTCTCCTGAACACCGGGGAGCTGTTTTTT. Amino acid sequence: CASIVRDRVLLNTGELFF.

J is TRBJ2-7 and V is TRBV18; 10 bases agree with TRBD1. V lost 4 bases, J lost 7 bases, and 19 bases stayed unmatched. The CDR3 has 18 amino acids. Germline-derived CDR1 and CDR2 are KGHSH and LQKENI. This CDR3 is CASSRLRQGADAGWEQYF. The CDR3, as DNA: TGTGCCAGCTCACGTCTGAGACAGGGGGCCGACGCCGGGTGGGAGCAGTACTTC.

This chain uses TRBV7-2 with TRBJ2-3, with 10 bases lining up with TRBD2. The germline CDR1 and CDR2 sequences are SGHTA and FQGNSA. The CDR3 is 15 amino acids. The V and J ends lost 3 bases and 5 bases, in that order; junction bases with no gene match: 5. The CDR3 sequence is CASSLVAGGIDTQYF. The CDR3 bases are TGTGCCAGCAGCTTGGTAGCGGGGGGCATAGATACGCAGTATTTT.

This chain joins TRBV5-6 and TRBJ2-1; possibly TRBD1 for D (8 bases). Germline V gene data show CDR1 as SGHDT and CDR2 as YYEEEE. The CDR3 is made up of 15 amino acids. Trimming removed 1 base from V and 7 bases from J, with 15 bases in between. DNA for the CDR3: TGTGCCAGCAGCTTGCATAAACAGGGGGGGAATGAGCAGTTCTTC. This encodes CASSLHKQGGNEQFF.

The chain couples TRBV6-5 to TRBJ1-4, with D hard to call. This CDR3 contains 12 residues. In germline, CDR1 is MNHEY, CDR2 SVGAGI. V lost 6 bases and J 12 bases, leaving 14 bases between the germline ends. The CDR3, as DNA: TGTGCCAGCAGCCAGGACGGGAGGGAACTGTTTTTT. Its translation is CASSQDGRELFF.

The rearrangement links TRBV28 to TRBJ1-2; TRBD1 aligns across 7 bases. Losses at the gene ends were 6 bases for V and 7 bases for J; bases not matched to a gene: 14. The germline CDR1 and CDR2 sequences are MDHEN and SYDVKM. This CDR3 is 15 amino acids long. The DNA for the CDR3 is TGTGCCAGCAGCCTCTCCGGACAGGTCCGAGGTGGCTACACCTTC. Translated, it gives CASSLSGQVRGGYTF.

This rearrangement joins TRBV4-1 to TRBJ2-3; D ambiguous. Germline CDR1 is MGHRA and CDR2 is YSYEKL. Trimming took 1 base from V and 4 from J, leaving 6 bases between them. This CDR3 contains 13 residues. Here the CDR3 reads CASSQVRSDTQYF. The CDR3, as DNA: TGCGCCAGCAGCCAAGTGAGGTCAGATACGCAGTATTTT.

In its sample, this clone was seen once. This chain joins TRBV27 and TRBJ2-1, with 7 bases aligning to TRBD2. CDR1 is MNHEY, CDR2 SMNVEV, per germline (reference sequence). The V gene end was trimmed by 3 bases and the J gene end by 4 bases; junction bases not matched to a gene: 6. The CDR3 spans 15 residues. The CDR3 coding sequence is TGTGCCAGCAGTTTGGTGGCTAGCGGTTACAATGAGCAGTTCTTC. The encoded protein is CASSLVASGYNEQFF.

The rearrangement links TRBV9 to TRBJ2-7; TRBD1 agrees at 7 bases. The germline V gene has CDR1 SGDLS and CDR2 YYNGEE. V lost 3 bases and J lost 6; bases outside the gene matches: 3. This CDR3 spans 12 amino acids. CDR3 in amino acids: CASSAGGSEQYF. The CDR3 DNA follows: TGTGCCAGCAGCGCAGGGGGTAGCGAGCAGTACTTC. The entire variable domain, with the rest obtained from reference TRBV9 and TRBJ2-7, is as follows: DSGVTQTPKHLITATGQRVTLRCSPRSGDLSVYWYQQSLDQGLQFLIQYYNGEERAKGNILERFSAQQFPDLHSELNLSSLELGDSALYFCASSAGGSEQYFGPGTRLTVT.